Following are 26 T cell receptor beta chains from one sample sequenced in a study of cytomegalovirus exposure and HLA in healthy donors. PCR primers comprised 60 Vbeta and 13 Jbeta primers. TCRdb keeps only in-frame clones here, not all; method: immunoSEQ multiplex PCR. The sample shows 150,000 to 200,000 clones, about 80% of them seen only once. Sequencing used PBMCs. The receptors were gathered from a woman aged 35 to 49 in good health and CMV-seronegative.

The chain employs TRBV2 and TRBJ1-1; TRBD1 might be the D (5 bases). Trimming shortened V by 7 bases and J by 6 bases, and 12 bases separated the two germline ends. This CDR3 spans 12 amino acids. Germline CDR1 SNHLY, CDR2 FYNNEI. The CDR3 region has the DNA TGTGCCAGCACCATTAGGGGATCTGAAGCTTTCTTT. Translating it yields CASTIRGSEAFF.

The count of this clone is one. V gene TRBV5-1 combines with J gene TRBJ2-1; TRBD2 matches at 8 bases. Germline CDR1 reads SGHRS; CDR2 reads YFSETQ. The CDR3 runs to 20 residues. V was clipped by 2 bases and J by 7 bases; unmatched bases: 23. The DNA for the CDR3 is TGCGCCAGCAGCTTCGGGGGACTAAGCGGGAGTTTCGTCCGGGGGAATGAGCAGTTCTTC. It codes for CASSFGGLSGSFVRGNEQFF.

J is TRBJ1-1 and V is TRBV7-9; D is unclear. V dropped 1 base and J dropped 4 bases, with 10 bases sitting between them. Germline CDR1 reads SEHNR; CDR2 reads FQNEAQ (reference sequence). CDR3 length: 14 residues. The CDR3 DNA follows: TGTGCCAGCAGCTTAGGGCCTGCGGGCACTGAAGCTTTCTTT. It is translated as CASSLGPAGTEAFF.

The chain has TRBV7-7 and TRBJ1-1; D is possibly TRBD1 (5 bases). Looked up from germline, CDR1 is SSHAT and CDR2 is FNYEAQ (reference sequence). The CDR3 spans 14 residues. V was clipped by 5 bases and J by 0 bases, with 10 bases between them. CDR3 DNA sequence: TGTGCCAGCAGCCCGGACAATTTGAACACTGAAGCTTTCTTT. This sequence encodes CASSPDNLNTEAFF.

This clone was found a few times. V and J are TRBV19 and TRBJ2-1; the D gene is possibly TRBD2 (5 bases). Germline-derived CDR1 and CDR2 are LNHDA and SQIVND (reference sequence). The V and J ends lost 9 bases and 2 bases respectively, with 17 bases between them. This CDR3 has 15 residues. The CDR3 loop is CASRNPGYTYNEQFF. DNA of the CDR3: TGTGCCAGCAGAAATCCGGGATACACCTACAATGAGCAGTTCTTC.

This rearrangement joins TRBV7-2 to TRBJ1-2; a possible D gene is TRBD1 (6 bases). CDR3 length equals 14 residues. Germline CDR1 is SGHTA and CDR2 is FQGNSA. V was trimmed by 6 bases and J by 4 bases, leaving 15 bases between them. The DNA for the CDR3 is TGTGCCAGCAGACGGAATACAGGGTCCTATGGCTACACCTTC. Translating gives CASRRNTGSYGYTF. The complete variable domain, with remaining parts taken from reference TRBV7-2 and TRBJ1-2, reads GAGVSQSPSNKVTEKGKDVELRCDPISGHTALYWYRQSLGQGLEFLIYFQGNSAPDKSGLPSDRFSAERTGGSVSTLTIQRTQQEDSAVYLCASRRNTGSYGYTFGSGTRLTVV.

CDR3 coding DNA: TGTGCCATCAGTGAACAGGCGAACACTGAAGCTTTCTTT. This encodes CAISEQANTEAFF. The chain joins TRBV10-3 to TRBJ1-1; D may be TRBD1 (5 bases). V lost 3 bases, J lost 1 base, and 6 bases lay in between. The CDR3 totals 13 residues. Germline CDR1 is ENHRY and CDR2 is SYGVKD.

The chain is built from TRBV6-6 and TRBJ1-4; 12 nucleotides match TRBD1. Unmatched junction bases numbered 0, after V lost 2 bases and J lost 8 bases. Per germline, CDR1 MNHNY and CDR2 SVGAGI (reference sequence). This CDR3 contains 14 residues. The CDR3 reads CASSYGTGGEKLFF. The CDR3 nucleotides are TGTGCCAGCAGTTACGGGACAGGGGGCGAAAAACTGTTTTTT.

This sequence joins TRBV5-4 and TRBJ2-3; TRBD1 agrees at 7 bases. This CDR3 comprises 16 residues. V shed 2 bases, J shed 2 bases, and the junction held 8 bases outside the gene matches. Germline loops: CDR1 SGHNT, CDR2 YYREEE (reference sequence). CDR3 sequence reads: CASSFQFRGNTDTQYF. CDR3 nucleotides: TGTGCCAGCAGCTTCCAGTTCAGGGGGAACACAGATACGCAGTATTTT.

This clone was seen a single time. The chain carries TRBV7-3 and TRBJ2-2; 9 bases align to TRBD1. CDR3 length equals 17 residues. CDR1 and CDR2 from the germline V gene are SGHTA and FQGTGA. The junction had 10 bases not matched to a gene; V was cut back by 5 bases and J by 3 bases. This chain's CDR3 is CASSLQGARVHTGELFF. The CDR3 nucleotides are TGTGCCAGCAGCCTACAGGGGGCGCGGGTTCACACCGGGGAGCTGTTTTTT.

This clone was seen more than once but under ten times. V and J are TRBV19 and TRBJ2-2, with D hard to call. Germline values: CDR1 LNHDA, CDR2 SQIVND (reference sequence). V was pared by 4 bases and J by 0 bases, with 9 bases between. The CDR3 runs to 15 residues. The CDR3 coding sequence is TGTGCCAGTAGTACTCAGGTCTCGAACACCGGGGAGCTGTTTTTT. It encodes CASSTQVSNTGELFF.

The gene calls are TRBV15 and TRBJ1-3, with D possibly matching TRBD1 (6 bases). CDR1 and CDR2 from the germline V gene are LNHNV and YYDKDF (reference sequence). V gave up 0 bases and J gave up 4 bases, with 13 bases separating them. The CDR3 loop spans 16 amino acids. DNA for the CDR3: TGTGCCACCAGCAGAGATAGGGGGGGTGGAGGAAACACCATATATTTT. This codes for CATSRDRGGGGNTIYF.

The chain is built from TRBV4-1 and TRBJ2-5; perhaps TRBD2 as D (6 bases). V was pared by 4 bases and J by 2 bases, with 17 bases between. This CDR3 is 16 amino acids long. Germline V lookup: CDR1 MGHRA, CDR2 YSYEKL. The CDR3 region has the DNA TGCGCCAGCAGCCGAAGCAACCTCGGGGGACAAGAGACCCAGTACTTC. Protein: CASSRSNLGGQETQYF.

A word on this clone: The same CDR3 can be traced to other DNA sequences in this sample. The chain is built from TRBV5-1 and TRBJ2-1, with TRBD2 identical over 11 bases. The CDR3 consists of 15 residues. Germline CDR1 is SGHRS and CDR2 is YFSETQ. J gave up 4 bases and V 0 bases, and 0 bases lay outside the gene matches. The CDR3 protein is CASSLGLAGYNEQFF. The CDR3, as DNA: TGCGCCAGCAGCTTGGGACTAGCGGGATACAATGAGCAGTTCTTC.

Regarding this clone: Germline and junction disagree at one end, which may indicate a read error. V gene TRBV7-9 combines with J gene TRBJ2-3, with D maybe TRBD2 (7 bases). CDR1 and CDR2 (germline): SEHNR, FQNEAQ (reference sequence). This CDR3 is built from 16 residues. DNA of the CDR3: TGTTCCAGCAGCTTAGCGCGGGGGCAAGGCACAGATACGCAGTATTTT. Encoded protein: CSSSLARGQGTDTQYF.

This clone turned up a few times. The V and J genes are TRBV19 and TRBJ2-1; D not certain. This CDR3 comprises 13 residues. Germline CDR1 reads LNHDA; CDR2 reads SQIVND (reference sequence). V lost 5 bases and J lost 8, with 13 bases in between. The CDR3: CASSRRSTDEQFF. CDR3 sequence (DNA): TGTGCCAGTAGTCGTCGAAGCACCGATGAGCAGTTCTTC.

The V and J genes are TRBV13 and TRBJ1-4; 8 nucleotides line up with TRBD1. Germline V gene sequence: CDR1 PRHDT, CDR2 FYEKMQ (reference sequence). J was trimmed by 6 bases and V by 3 bases; bases with no gene match: 3. This CDR3 contains 14 residues. CDR3 region: CASSFGQGYEKLFF. The CDR3, as DNA: TGTGCCAGCAGCTTTGGACAGGGTTATGAAAAACTGTTTTTT.

The rearrangement uses TRBV9 and TRBJ2-2, with D possibly being TRBD2 (6 bases). This CDR3 has 13 amino acids. Germline V gene data show CDR1 as SGDLS and CDR2 as YYNGEE. Trimming shortened V by 6 bases and J by 3 bases, and 9 bases separated the two germline ends. CDR3 nucleotide sequence: TGTGCCAGCACGTTAGCGGACACCGGGGAGCTGTTTTTT. This codes for CASTLADTGELFF.

Only one count was recorded for this clone. V usage is TRBV7-2 and J usage is TRBJ2-2; D gene unclear. V lost 2 bases, J lost 0 bases, and 4 bases lay in between. Germline V gene lookup returns CDR1 SGHTA and CDR2 FQGNSA. The CDR3 has 14 residues. The CDR3 DNA reads TGTGCCAGCAGCTTATTCGCGAACACCGGGGAGCTGTTTTTT. This codes for CASSLFANTGELFF.

V and J are TRBV7-2 and TRBJ2-3; perhaps TRBD2 as D (5 bases). V was cut by 1 base and J by 1 base, with 9 bases left in between. Germline V gene sequence: CDR1 SGHTA, CDR2 FQGNSA. The CDR3 loop spans 15 amino acids. CDR3 amino acids: CASSLGRRRTDTQYF. The CDR3 DNA reads TGTGCCAGCAGCTTAGGGAGGCGGCGCACAGATACGCAGTATTTT.

J is TRBJ1-1 and V is TRBV15; 8 nucleotides align to TRBD1. Germline V gene lookup returns CDR1 LNHNV and CDR2 YYDKDF (reference sequence). J was trimmed by 8 bases and V by 0 bases; bases with no gene match: 2. The CDR3 spans 13 residues. CDR3 sequence (DNA): TGTGCCACCAGCAGAGATCGGGACAGGGAAGCTTTCTTT. Its protein is CATSRDRDREAFF.

The chain has TRBV30 and TRBJ1-1, with D unclear. CDR3 length: 13 residues. Between the trimmed V and J ends, which lost 4 bases and 1 base, there was a span of 10 bases. Germline lookup yields CDR1 GTSNPN and CDR2 SVGIG (reference sequence). In nucleotides, the CDR3 is TGTGCCTGGACATCAGGTTCGAACACTGAAGCTTTCTTT. Residues: CAWTSGSNTEAFF.

The rearrangement links TRBV6-1 to TRBJ2-3, with 13 bases that match TRBD2. The CDR3 extends over 18 amino acids. CDR1 is MNHNS, CDR2 SASEGT, per germline. J gave up 5 bases and V 1 base, and 9 bases lay outside the gene matches. The CDR3 DNA follows: TGTGCCAGCAGTGAAGAGGGTACTAGCGGGAGGGCAGTAGATACGCAGTATTTT. As protein: CASSEEGTSGRAVDTQYF.

The chain carries TRBV6-1 and TRBJ1-5, with a weak D call TRBD1 (5 bases). This CDR3 is built from 14 residues. CDR1 and CDR2 from the germline V gene are MNHNS and SASEGT. Trimming took off 4 bases at V and 7 bases at J, with 14 bases between the two ends. CDR3 residues: CASSVPQGGQPQHF. CDR3 DNA sequence: TGTGCCAGCAGTGTACCTCAGGGTGGCCAGCCCCAGCATTTT.

The chain is built from TRBV4-1 and TRBJ1-4; no clear D gene. The CDR3 has 13 residues. Trimming took off 4 bases at V and 8 bases at J, with 11 bases between the two ends. From germline, CDR1 is MGHRA and CDR2 YSYEKL. CDR3 sequence: CASSPSGGEKLFF. CDR3 in DNA: TGCGCCAGCAGCCCCTCAGGTGGAGAAAAACTGTTTTTT.

The chain links TRBV29-1 to TRBJ1-2, with D possibly being TRBD1 (5 bases). The V gene lost 7 bases and the J gene lost 5 bases, with 14 bases spanning the gap. The germline gives CDR1 SQVTM, CDR2 ANQGSEA. The CDR3 sequence is 12 residues long. This CDR3 is CSAPSGTYGYTF. The CDR3 coding sequence is TGCAGCGCTCCCTCGGGGACTTATGGCTACACCTTC. The whole variable domain, filled in from reference TRBV29-1 and TRBJ1-2, reads SAVISQKPSRDICQRGTSLTIQCQVDSQVTMMFWYRQQPGQSLTLIATANQGSEATYESGFVIDKFPISRPNLTFSTLTVSNMSPEDSSIYLCSAPSGTYGYTFGSGTRLTVV.